Listed here are 20 T cell receptor beta chains from one sample, sequenced in a study of T cell responses to AZD1222 COVID-19 vaccine. Clones were read by immunoSEQ multiplex PCR, and TCRdb kept only the in-frame ones, dropping some. Of roughly 270,000 clones detected, 94% appear once; the ten largest clones hold about 0.5%. The specimen was peripheral blood, collected 28 days after the second AZD1222 dose. The receptors here all came from an adult who received the AZD1222 COVID-19 vaccine.

This chain joins TRBV4-2 and TRBJ2-1; 7 bases fit TRBD2. The V segment lost 4 bases and the J segment 7 bases; nucleotides outside the gene matches: 13. CDR3 length: 16 residues. In germline, CDR1 is LGHNA, CDR2 YNFKEQ. Here the CDR3 reads CASSPNVVLAANEQFF. As DNA, the CDR3 is TGTGCCAGCAGCCCTAATGTGGTCCTAGCGGCAAATGAGCAGTTCTTC.

This chain connects TRBV4-2 to TRBJ1-1; D not resolved. CDR3 length: 15 amino acids. V dropped 1 base and J dropped 0 bases, with 9 bases sitting between them. Looked up from germline, CDR1 is LGHNA and CDR2 is YNFKEQ. CDR3 residues: CASSQVSVMNTEAFF. The CDR3 nucleotides are TGTGCCAGCAGCCAAGTTTCAGTCATGAACACTGAAGCTTTCTTT.

The chain joins TRBV7-9 to TRBJ2-7, with 10 bases that match TRBD1. The CDR3 loop spans 15 amino acids. J gave up 5 bases and V 5 bases, and 9 bases lay outside the gene matches. CDR1 and CDR2 (germline): SEHNR, FQNEAQ (reference sequence). Written as DNA, the CDR3 is TGTGCCAGCAGCCCACGGACAGGGGGAGGAGACGAGCAGTACTTC. Protein product: CASSPRTGGGDEQYF.

This clone was detected a few times. The V and J genes are TRBV13 and TRBJ1-5; D possibly corresponds to TRBD1 (6 bases). CDR1 is PRHDT and CDR2 is FYEKMQ in the germline V gene (reference sequence). V was shortened by 5 bases and J by 3 bases, with 11 bases between the two germline ends. The CDR3 runs 14 residues. CDR3 residues: CASSKAGANQPQHF. The CDR3 DNA follows: TGTGCCAGCAGCAAGGCAGGGGCCAATCAGCCCCAGCATTTT.

The chain joins TRBV18 to TRBJ2-3; the match to TRBD2 covers 8 bases. The CDR3 contains 18 residues. V shed 7 bases, J shed 2 bases, and the junction held 17 bases outside the gene matches. CDR1 KGHSH and CDR2 LQKENI come from the germline V gene. CDR3 in DNA: TGTGCCAGCTTCAGAACCCCTATTAGCGGGAATCCCACAGATACGCAGTATTTT. Translation: CASFRTPISGNPTDTQYF.

The chain joins TRBV11-2 to TRBJ1-2; 10 bases are a match to TRBD1. Germline V gene lookup returns CDR1 SGHAT and CDR2 FQNNGV. The CDR3 runs to 14 residues. J was trimmed by 8 bases and V by 0 bases; bases with no gene match: 3. CDR3 sequence: CASSLDGTGAGYTF. CDR3 bases: TGTGCCAGCAGCTTAGACGGGACAGGGGCCGGCTACACCTTC.

The genes are TRBV2 and TRBJ1-6; 9 nucleotides agree with TRBD1. V was pared by 7 bases and J by 7 bases, with 2 bases of the junction left unmatched. The length of the CDR3 is 13 residues. CDR1 and CDR2 (germline): SNHLY, FYNNEI. The CDR3 sequence is CASNGQGNSPLHF. CDR3 bases: TGTGCCAGCAATGGACAGGGGAATTCACCCCTCCACTTT.

This chain links TRBV7-8 with TRBJ2-7; 8 bases line up with TRBD2. Germline loops: CDR1 SGHVS, CDR2 FQNEAQ. This CDR3 has 15 amino acids. J was trimmed by 2 bases and V by 1 base; bases with no gene match: 4. The CDR3 loop reads CASSLVLAGTYEQYF. In DNA, the CDR3 is TGTGCCAGCAGCTTAGTTCTAGCGGGCACCTACGAGCAGTACTTC.

The rearrangement joins TRBV3-1 (or the pseudogene TRBV3-2) to TRBJ2-7, with D possibly matching TRBD2 (6 bases). Looked up from germline, CDR1 is LGHDT and CDR2 is YNNKEL (reference sequence). CDR3 length: 15 amino acids. V was shortened by 4 bases and J by 7 bases, with 20 bases between the two germline ends. CDR3 DNA sequence: TGTGCCAGCAGCCTTAATCCGGGACTGGGGGGAGAGCAGTACTTC. It translates to CASSLNPGLGGEQYF.

This chain uses TRBV6-4 with TRBJ1-6; D unclear. The CDR3 has 13 amino acids. In germline, CDR1 is MRHNA, CDR2 SNTAGT. Trimming took off 6 bases at V and 10 bases at J, with 13 bases between the two ends. The CDR3 bases are TGTGCCAGCAGCCTCCTGGGAGGATCACCCCTCCACTTT. Its translation is CASSLLGGSPLHF.

V is TRBV28 and J is TRBJ2-2; weak D call: TRBD2 (7 bases). Trimming left V 2 bases short and J 7 bases short, with 11 bases between. This CDR3 contains 14 residues. The germline gives CDR1 MDHEN, CDR2 SYDVKM. CDR3 in DNA: TGTGCCAGCAGTTTACGGGGGGCTAGCGGGGAGCTGTTTTTT. It encodes CASSLRGASGELFF.

The CDR3 bases are TGTGCCTGGAGTACCGGACTAGCGGGAATCTACGAGCAGTACTTC. This translates into CAWSTGLAGIYEQYF. The rearrangement joins TRBV30 to TRBJ2-7; TRBD2 aligns across 12 bases. CDR1 and CDR2 from the germline V gene are GTSNPN and SVGIG (reference sequence). This CDR3 comprises 15 residues. V shed 2 bases, J shed 3 bases, and the junction held 5 bases outside the gene matches.

This clone has only one observation. The J gene is TRBJ2-7, the V gene TRBV3-1 (or the pseudogene TRBV3-2); D may correspond to TRBD1 or TRBD2 (5 bases each). The germline V gene has CDR1 LGHDT and CDR2 YNNKEL (reference sequence). The CDR3 spans 15 residues. V lost 5 bases to trimming and J lost 0 bases, with 14 bases between them. CDR3 amino acids: CASSRGAASSYEQYF. CDR3 in DNA: TGTGCCAGCAGCAGAGGGGCGGCCAGCTCCTACGAGCAGTACTTC.

The J gene is TRBJ1-2, the V gene TRBV12-5; weak D call: TRBD1 (6 bases). V dropped 0 bases and J dropped 1 base, with 21 bases sitting between them. Germline-derived CDR1 and CDR2 are LGHNT and FRNRAP. This CDR3 has 19 residues. CDR3 sequence: CASGLVSPARGPYNYGYTF. The CDR3 nucleotides read TGTGCTAGTGGTTTGGTATCCCCAGCCAGGGGCCCCTATAACTATGGCTACACCTTC.

The chain has TRBV5-1 and TRBJ2-5; 8 bases line up with TRBD2. The CDR3 length is 16 residues. Germline CDR1 and CDR2: SGHRS and YFSETQ. The ends lost 0 bases at V and 1 base at J; junction bases unmatched: 5. This CDR3 is CASSLAGGLVQETQYF. CDR3 DNA: TGCGCCAGCAGCTTGGCCGGGGGACTAGTCCAAGAGACCCAGTACTTC.

The CDR3 here is CASLRSGRRGYEQFF. The CDR3 DNA is TGCGCCAGCCTTCGTAGCGGGAGGCGAGGATATGAGCAGTTCTTC. V gene TRBV10-2 combines with J gene TRBJ2-1; TRBD2 aligns across 10 bases. This CDR3 spans 15 amino acids. Germline-derived CDR1 and CDR2 are WSHSY and SAAADI. The V gene end was trimmed by 8 bases and the J gene end by 8 bases; junction bases not matched to a gene: 12.

V gene TRBV19 combines with J gene TRBJ1-2; possible D gene TRBD1, 6 bases. The V end was cut by 9 bases, the J end by 0 bases, with 14 bases between. The germline V gene has CDR1 LNHDA and CDR2 SQIVND (reference sequence). The CDR3 extends over 14 amino acids. DNA for the CDR3: TGTGCCAGCCGACAGGCAGCCACTAACTATGGCTACACCTTC. Its translation is CASRQAATNYGYTF. Using reference TRBV19 and TRBJ1-2 for the parts outside the CDR3, the full variable domain is DGGITQSPKYLFRKEGQNVTLSCEQNLNHDAMYWYRQDPGQGLRLIYYSQIVNDFQKGDIAEGYSVSREKKESFPLTVTSAQKNPTAFYLCASRQAATNYGYTFGSGTRLTVV.

This clone was detected once. This chain joins TRBV19 and TRBJ2-1; TRBD2 matches 7 bases. Germline V lookup: CDR1 LNHDA, CDR2 SQIVND (reference sequence). This CDR3 region has 14 residues. The ends lost 7 bases at V and 3 bases at J; junction bases unmatched: 6. This chain's CDR3 is CASKGLADYNEQFF. DNA of the CDR3: TGTGCCAGTAAGGGGCTAGCGGACTACAATGAGCAGTTCTTC. The full variable domain, in which reference TRBV19 and TRBJ2-1 provide the parts outside the CDR3, is DGGITQSPKYLFRKEGQNVTLSCEQNLNHDAMYWYRQDPGQGLRLIYYSQIVNDFQKGDIAEGYSVSREKKESFPLTVTSAQKNPTAFYLCASKGLADYNEQFFGPGTRLTVL.

This chain links TRBV7-9 with TRBJ1-2, with no clear D. CDR3 size: 14 residues. Germline values: CDR1 SEHNR, CDR2 FQNEAQ (reference sequence). Trimming took 6 bases from V and 3 from J, leaving 14 bases between them. CDR3 sequence (DNA): TGTGCCAGCAGTCAAACGGAGGTTGACTATGGCTACACCTTC. This gives the protein CASSQTEVDYGYTF.

CDR3 sequence (DNA): TGTGCCAGCAATGCGGTGGACAGGGACGGCTACACCTTC. Its protein product is CASNAVDRDGYTF. The chain joins TRBV28 to TRBJ1-2, with 8 bases that match TRBD1. The CDR3 loop spans 13 amino acids. The germline CDR1 and CDR2 sequences are MDHEN and SYDVKM. The V and J ends lost 7 bases and 8 bases, in that order; junction bases with no gene match: 9.